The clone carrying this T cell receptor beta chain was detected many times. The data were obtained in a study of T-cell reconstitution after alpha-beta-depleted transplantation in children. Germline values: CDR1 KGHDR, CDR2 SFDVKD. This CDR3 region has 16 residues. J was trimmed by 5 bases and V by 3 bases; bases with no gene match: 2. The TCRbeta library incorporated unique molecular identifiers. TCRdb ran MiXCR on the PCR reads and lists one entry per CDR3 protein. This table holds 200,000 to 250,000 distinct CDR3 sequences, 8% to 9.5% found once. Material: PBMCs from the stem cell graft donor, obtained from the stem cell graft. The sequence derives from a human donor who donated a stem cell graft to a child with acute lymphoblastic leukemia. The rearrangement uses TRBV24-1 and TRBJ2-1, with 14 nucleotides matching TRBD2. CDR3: CATSDRTSGGHNEQFF. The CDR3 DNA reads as TGTGCCACCAGTGATAGGACTAGCGGGGGGCACAATGAGCAGTTCTTC.